The 16 T cell receptor beta chains below come from one sample, sequenced in a study of CD8+CD57+ T cells in acquired aplastic anemia (dated by TCRdb to 2016 to 2018). Expansion of CD8+CD57+ cells had been shown by flow cytometry in the patients chosen for sequencing. Reads for this sample came from an Illumina HiSeq 2000. Genomic DNA served as template for TCR beta VDJ combination and CDR3 sequence profiling. TCRdb ran its own pipeline on the public reads, namely fastp trimming at Q25 and MiXCR clone calling, and kept in-frame beta chains. Every entry covers one CDR3 protein and lists the most common genes and DNA from its rows. This sample has 450,000 to 600,000 distinct CDR3 sequences in its table, and approximately 32% of those were observed once. Together, the top ten hold 0.82% of the sample. The specimen was sorted CD4+, CD8+, or CD8+CD57+ T cells (not recorded which) from PBMCs. The origin of the receptors is a human donor with aplastic anemia.

The chain combines TRBV2 with TRBJ2-5; 16 positions match TRBD2. CDR1 and CDR2 from the germline V gene are SNHLY and FYNNEI. This CDR3 has 18 amino acids. V was pared by 6 bases and J by 3 bases, with 10 bases of the junction left unmatched. The CDR3 DNA is TGTGCCAGCAGACGCGGGACTAGCGGGAGGGCCAGAGAAGAGACCCAGTACTTC. As protein: CASRRGTSGRAREETQYF.

V gene TRBV28 combines with J gene TRBJ2-7; D uncertain. The CDR3 extends over 14 amino acids. V shed 1 base and J shed 2 bases, with 9 bases lying between them. Germline loops: CDR1 MDHEN, CDR2 SYDVKM. In DNA, the CDR3 is TGTGCCAGCAGTTTATCTCAAGAACCCTACGAGCAGTACTTC. This encodes CASSLSQEPYEQYF.

The chain carries TRBV15 and TRBJ2-7; a weak D match, TRBD2 (5 bases). V lost 3 bases and J lost 10, with 13 bases in between. Germline V CDR1 and CDR2: LNHNV, YYDKDF (reference sequence). This CDR3 has 12 amino acids. CDR3: CATSSLRGPQYF. CDR3 nucleotide sequence: TGTGCCACCAGCAGCTTACGCGGGCCCCAGTACTTC.

The chain links TRBV4-1 to TRBJ2-1; D unclear. V shed 4 bases and J shed 2 bases, with 9 bases lying between them. From germline, CDR1 is MGHRA and CDR2 YSYEKL. The CDR3 covers 14 residues. CDR3 sequence reads: CASSRRLTYNEQFF. DNA for the CDR3: TGCGCCAGCAGCCGAAGGTTAACCTACAATGAGCAGTTCTTC.

In this sample, this clonotype turned up many times. The J gene is TRBJ2-3, the V gene TRBV7-6; 11 bases map to TRBD2. The trim removed 5 bases at V and 3 bases at J, leaving 7 bases unmatched. The V gene's germline CDR1 is SGHVS and CDR2 FNYEAQ. There are 16 residues in the CDR3. Here the CDR3 DNA reads TGTGCCAGCAGCCCCTCCGGGACTAGCGGAACAGATACGCAGTATTTT. This encodes CASSPSGTSGTDTQYF.

This clonotype was counted at least ten times. CDR3 protein: CASSTRDSSTGELFF. The CDR3, as DNA: TGTGCCAGCAGCACGAGGGACTCCTCAACCGGGGAGCTGTTTTTT. The chain combines TRBV2 with TRBJ2-2; D perhaps matches TRBD2 (6 bases). Germline lookup yields CDR1 SNHLY and CDR2 FYNNEI. CDR3 length: 15 amino acids. Trimming shortened V by 6 bases and J by 5 bases, and 16 bases separated the two germline ends. Variable domain in full (rest from reference TRBV2 and TRBJ2-2): EPEVTQTPSHQVTQMGQEVILRCVPISNHLYFYWYRQILGQKVEFLVSFYNNEISEKSEIFDDQFSVERPDGSNFTLKIRSTKLEDSAMYFCASSTRDSSTGELFFGEGSRLTVL.

This clonotype was observed many times. The chain uses TRBV20-1 and TRBJ1-2, with D tentatively TRBD1 (6 bases). The CDR3 has 15 residues. V was shortened by 0 bases and J by 8 bases, with 19 bases between the two germline ends. Per germline, CDR1 DFQATT and CDR2 SNEGSKA (reference sequence). The CDR3 loop reads CSARDGSHTGAGYTF. The CDR3 nucleotides read TGCAGTGCTAGAGATGGTTCCCACACGGGGGCAGGCTACACCTTC.

J is TRBJ2-5 and V is TRBV25-1, with 9 bases lining up with TRBD2. CDR3 length equals 16 residues. J was trimmed by 8 bases and V by 5 bases; bases with no gene match: 15. Looked up from germline, CDR1 is MGHDK and CDR2 is SYGVNS. The CDR3 reads CASSSRGSGGPLTQYF. DNA for the CDR3: TGTGCCAGCAGTTCCCGGGGTAGCGGGGGACCGCTAACCCAGTACTTC.

In its sample, this clonotype was seen many times. The CDR3 region is CASSVSSLAVSYEQYF. The CDR3 DNA follows: TGTGCCAGCAGCGTTTCGAGCCTAGCGGTCTCCTACGAGCAGTACTTC. V and J are TRBV9 and TRBJ2-7; TRBD2 aligns across 7 bases. This CDR3 region has 16 residues. J was trimmed by 0 bases and V by 2 bases; bases with no gene match: 8. Germline CDR1 and CDR2: SGDLS and YYNGEE.

This clonotype was observed a few times. Possible read error: a much larger clone is one base away. The chain is built from TRBV7-3 and TRBJ2-7; D could derive from TRBD1 or TRBD2 (5 bases each). Per germline, CDR1 SGHTA and CDR2 FQGTGA. With 2 bases removed from V and 6 bases from J, the gap between germline ends came to 8 bases. The CDR3 runs to 12 residues. The chain's CDR3 is CASSLGGGEQYF. Here the CDR3 DNA reads TGTGCCAGCAGCTTAGGGGGTGGCGAGCAGTACTTC.

This clonotype was seen at least ten times. This chain connects TRBV29-1 to TRBJ2-1; 9 bases are shared with TRBD2. This CDR3 contains 13 residues. Germline values: CDR1 SQVTM, CDR2 ANQGSEA. V lost 4 bases, J lost 8 bases, and 6 bases stayed unmatched. CDR3 amino acids: CSVASGIRDEQFF. CDR3 nucleotides: TGCAGCGTTGCTAGCGGGATTAGGGATGAGCAGTTCTTC.

The chain links TRBV20-1 to TRBJ2-3, with 11 positions matching TRBD2. The germline V gene encodes CDR1 DFQATT and CDR2 SNEGSKA (reference sequence). The junction had 4 bases not matched to a gene; V was cut back by 6 bases and J by 2 bases. The CDR3 covers 14 residues. The CDR3: CSAPLAGATDTQYF. The DNA for the CDR3 is TGCAGTGCACCACTAGCGGGGGCCACAGATACGCAGTATTTT.

This clonotype was counted many times. This rearrangement joins TRBV2 to TRBJ1-4; the D gene is possibly TRBD1 (6 bases). Per the germline V gene, CDR1 is SNHLY and CDR2 is FYNNEI. Trimming took off 1 base at V and 8 bases at J, with 8 bases between the two ends. This CDR3 region has 13 residues. The CDR3 sequence: CASSEGTVEKLFF. The CDR3 bases are TGTGCCAGCAGTGAAGGGACAGTAGAAAAACTGTTTTTT.

V and J are TRBV2 and TRBJ1-1; unclear D gene. CDR1 and CDR2 from the germline V gene are SNHLY and FYNNEI. V lost 6 bases, J lost 1 base, and 12 bases lay in between. The CDR3 sequence is 14 residues long. DNA for the CDR3: TGTGCCAGCAGCGGCAGGACGGCGAACACTGAAGCTTTCTTT. Amino acid sequence: CASSGRTANTEAFF.

On this clonotype itself: This sequence may be a read error, since a much larger clone differs from it by one base. The genes are TRBV7-9 and TRBJ1-2; TRBD1 might be the D (5 bases). V was trimmed by 2 bases and J by 9 bases, leaving 7 bases between them. Germline V gene sequence: CDR1 SEHNR, CDR2 FQNEAQ (reference sequence). CDR3 length equals 11 residues. CDR3 residues: CASSLTDSYTF. In DNA form, the CDR3 reads TGTGCCAGCAGCTTAACGGACAGCTACACCTTC.

This clonotype was found a few times. V usage is TRBV13 and J usage is TRBJ2-7; D gene unclear. CDR1 and CDR2 (germline): PRHDT, FYEKMQ (reference sequence). The CDR3 extends over 16 amino acids. Trimming took off 0 bases at V and 1 base at J, with 13 bases between the two ends. CDR3 sequence reads: CASSLGSSYASYEQYF. Written as DNA, the CDR3 is TGTGCCAGCAGCTTAGGCTCCAGCTACGCATCCTACGAGCAGTACTTC. Full variable domain (remainder filled in from reference TRBV13 and TRBJ2-7): AAGVIQSPRHLIKEKRETATLKCYPIPRHDTVYWYQQGPGQDPQFLISFYEKMQSDKGSIPDRFSAQQFSDYHSELNMSSLELGDSALYFCASSLGSSYASYEQYFGPGTRLTVT.